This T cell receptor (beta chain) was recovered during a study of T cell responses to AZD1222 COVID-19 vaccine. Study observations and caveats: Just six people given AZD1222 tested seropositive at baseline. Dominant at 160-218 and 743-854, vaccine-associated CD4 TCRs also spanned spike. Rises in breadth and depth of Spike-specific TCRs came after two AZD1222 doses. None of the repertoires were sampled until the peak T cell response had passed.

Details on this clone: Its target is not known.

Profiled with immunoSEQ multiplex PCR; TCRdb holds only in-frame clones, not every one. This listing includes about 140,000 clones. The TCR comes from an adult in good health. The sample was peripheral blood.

For the CDR3, the DNA is TGTGCCTGGAGTGCCGTTAAGACCGGGACAGGGTTTAATGGCTACACCTTC. Its protein product is CAWSAVKTGTGFNGYTF. The chain employs TRBV30 and TRBJ1-2; 9 bases fit TRBD1. V shed 1 base and J 6 bases; nucleotides not matched to a gene: 15. Germline loops: CDR1 GTSNPN, CDR2 SVGIG (reference sequence). CDR3 length: 17 amino acids. Full variable domain (remainder filled in from reference TRBV30 and TRBJ1-2): SQTIHQWPATLVQPVGSPLSLECTVEGTSNPNLYWYRQAAGRGLQLLFYSVGIGQISSEVPQNLSASRPQDRQFILSSKKLLLSDSGFYLCAWSAVKTGTGFNGYTFGSGTRLTVV.